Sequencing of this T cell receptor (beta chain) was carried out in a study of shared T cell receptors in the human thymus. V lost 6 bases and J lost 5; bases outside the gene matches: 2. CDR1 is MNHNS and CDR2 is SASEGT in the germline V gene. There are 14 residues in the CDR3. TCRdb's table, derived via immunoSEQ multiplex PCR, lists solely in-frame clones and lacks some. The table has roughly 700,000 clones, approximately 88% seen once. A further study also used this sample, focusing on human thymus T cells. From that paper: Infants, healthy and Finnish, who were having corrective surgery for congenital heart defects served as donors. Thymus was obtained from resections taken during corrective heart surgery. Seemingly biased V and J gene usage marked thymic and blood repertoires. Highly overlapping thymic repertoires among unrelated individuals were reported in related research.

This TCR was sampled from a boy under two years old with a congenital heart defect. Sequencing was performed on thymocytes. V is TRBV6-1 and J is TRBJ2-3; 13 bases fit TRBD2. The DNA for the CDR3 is TGTGCCAGCAGACTAGCGGGAGGGGGAGATACGCAGTATTTT. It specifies CASRLAGGGDTQYF.